This TCR beta chain was identified during a study of CD8+ T cells in alopecia areata. Turning to the study itself: Tofacitinib therapy took 6 to 18 months; 6 months off drug came after. Study observations and caveats: Higher clonality was seen in lesional scalp than in normal scalp, especially in alopecia totalis/universalis.

In each case, RNA was isolated and then reverse transcribed into cDNA as the sequencing template. Assay: immunoSEQ multiplex PCR; the TCRdb copy retains only in-frame clones and omits some. This table holds roughly 150,000 clones, about nine tenths found once. As concerns this clone: Its antigen is still unknown.

Using a FACSAria, the CD4+ and CD8+ T cells were sorted from the PBMCs. V was trimmed by 7 bases and J by 5 bases, leaving 16 bases between them. The CDR3 contains 13 residues. Germline V gives CDR1 SQVTM, CDR2 ANQGSEA. The clonotype originates from a human donor with alopecia areata. This specimen was CD8+ T cells sorted from blood, taken at week 0. V usage is TRBV29-1 and J usage is TRBJ2-3; D possibly corresponds to TRBD2 (7 bases). The CDR3 region has the DNA TGCAGCGGGGTAGGGGGGGCCGAAGATACGCAGTATTTT. Translated: CSGVGGAEDTQYF.